This T cell receptor beta chain was sequenced for a study of blood T cell repertoires in COVID-19. Study information: The origin of the acute and convalescent COVID-19 samples was the United States, Italy and Spain. Nucleic acid was either cDNA or gDNA, and it came from T cells, B-cell-depleted T cells, or PBMCs.

Original processing notes: How many nucleated cells were present was estimated from reference gene primer amplification. Profiling relied on immunoSEQ multiplex PCR, and the TCRdb table lists in-frame clones only, not all of them. That table is the source of V, J and clone size, and D and trimming were worked out from the DNA. The sample lists 150,000 to 200,000 clones; approximately 83% were seen once. V lost 4 bases and J lost 1; bases outside the gene matches: 3. The CDR3 consists of 14 residues. CDR1 and CDR2 (germline): LNHNV, YYDKDF (reference sequence). Material for sequencing was peripheral blood. The source is a man aged 50 to 59 with active or convalescent COVID-19. The J gene is TRBJ2-5, the V gene TRBV15; 7 bases align to TRBD1. The CDR3 protein is CATSIDRVQETQYF. DNA for the CDR3: TGTGCCACCAGCATCGACAGGGTCCAAGAGACCCAGTACTTC.